This T cell receptor beta chain was sequenced in a study of blood T cell repertoires in COVID-19 (TCRdb year 2020). Background for the entire study: Collaborator samples came from the United States, Italy and Spain and covered acute and convalescent phases of COVID-19. The samples were drawn from two sources: the first 160 participants of the ongoing ImmuneRACE study, and fewer than 1,500 subjects contributed by 6 global collaborators. Deeply sampled blood TCRbeta repertoires from subjects exposed to, actively infected with, or recovered from COVID-19 were included in the dataset. Where HLA class I and class II types were available, the types were taken from metadata supplied by the sample provider, not from assay-based typing. Nearly every sample came with metadata listing a de-identified subject ID, COVID-19 status, age in years and sex. A freely available public database, intended as a resource for researchers studying the immune response to SARS-CoV-2, is where the repertoires were released. The prospective study material was composed of cDNA or gDNA derived from T cells, B-cell-depleted T cells, or PBMCs. General conclusions and limits of the study: The quantity of clinical and demographic metadata differed by source and by participant and was supplied without curation.

In the case of this clone: Its antigen is currently not known. No quality values exist for individual bases; no much larger clone is one base distant.

V was cut back by 4 bases and J by 2 bases, leaving a gap of 18 bases between them. The CDR3 contains 16 residues, cysteine and phenylalanine counted. Only CDR3 DNA remains: 48 bases, in frame from the first base. The germline V gene gives CDR1 as SGHRS and CDR2 as YFSETQ. Samples from volunteer blood donors who had recovered from COVID-19 were contributed by a second Seattle source. Whole blood was collected in K2EDTA tubes by collaborating institutions according to the institutions' own protocols. Collaborator samples were shipped for TCRbeta analysis as frozen whole blood, isolated PBMCs, or DNA extracted from either sample type. TCRbeta CDR3 regions were amplified from genomic DNA using the immunoSEQ Assay, a bias-controlled multiplex PCR. Per the original workflow: Within the assay, amplification of reference gene primers was used to estimate how many nucleated cells each sample contained. To quantify the absolute abundance of each unique TCRbeta CDR3 rearrangement, sequence reads were collapsed and filtered. For each sample, productive Simpson clonality was calculated by taking the square root of Simpson's diversity index across productive rearrangements. Here the immuneACCESS table is served through TCRdb, limited to in-frame sequences with V and J called. Missing clones are a known gap in these copies; in checked studies unresolved V genes cover under half, and the rest lacks a known reason. Clonal size and the V and J genes are those of that table, whereas D and trimming came from the DNA. The sample data list about 150,000 clones, and around 80% of these were observed just once. The ten largest clones capture 15% to 20% of the sample.

This chain is built from TRBV5-1 and TRBJ1-2; 6 matching bases give a weak D call of TRBD1. The sequence came from a woman aged 70-85 years who had recovered from COVID-19. Material for sequencing was peripheral blood. The sequenced DNA is TGCGCCAGCAGCCCCCACGAGTCTGGGGGCAACTATGGCTACACCTTC. Its product reads: CASSPHESGGNYGYTF.